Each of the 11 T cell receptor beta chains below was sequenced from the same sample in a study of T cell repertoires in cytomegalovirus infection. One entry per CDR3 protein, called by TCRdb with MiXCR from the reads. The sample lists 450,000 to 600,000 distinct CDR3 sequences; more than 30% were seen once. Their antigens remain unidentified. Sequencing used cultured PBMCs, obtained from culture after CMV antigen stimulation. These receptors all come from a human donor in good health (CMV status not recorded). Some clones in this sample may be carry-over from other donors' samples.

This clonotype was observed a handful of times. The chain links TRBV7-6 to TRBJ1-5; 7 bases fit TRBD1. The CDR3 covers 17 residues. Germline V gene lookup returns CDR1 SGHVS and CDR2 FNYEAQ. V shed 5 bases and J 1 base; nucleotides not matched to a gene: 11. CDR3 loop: CASSQGVRERSNQPQHF. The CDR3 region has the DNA TGTGCCAGCAGCCAGGGGGTTAGGGAAAGAAGCAATCAGCCCCAGCATTTT. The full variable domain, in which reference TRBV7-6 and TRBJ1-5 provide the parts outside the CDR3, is GAGVSQSPRYKVTKRGQDVALRCDPISGHVSLYWYRQALGQGPEFLTYFNYEAQQDKSGLPNDRFSAERPEGSISTLTIQRTEQRDSAMYRCASSQGVRERSNQPQHFGDGTRLSIL.

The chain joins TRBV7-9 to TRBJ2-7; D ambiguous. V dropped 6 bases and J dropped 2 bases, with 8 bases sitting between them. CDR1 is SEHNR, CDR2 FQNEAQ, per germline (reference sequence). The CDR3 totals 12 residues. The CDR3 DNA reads TGTGCCAGCAGTGCAGCCGCCTACGAGCAGTACTTC. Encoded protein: CASSAAAYEQYF.

The CDR3: CSATDLLGSYEQYF. The CDR3 DNA follows: TGCAGTGCCACGGACCTACTAGGCTCCTACGAGCAGTACTTC. The chain joins TRBV20-1 to TRBJ2-7; perhaps TRBD2 as D (5 bases). V was cut by 6 bases and J by 0 bases, with 15 bases left in between. Germline assignment: CDR1 DFQATT and CDR2 SNEGSKA (reference sequence). CDR3 size: 14 residues.

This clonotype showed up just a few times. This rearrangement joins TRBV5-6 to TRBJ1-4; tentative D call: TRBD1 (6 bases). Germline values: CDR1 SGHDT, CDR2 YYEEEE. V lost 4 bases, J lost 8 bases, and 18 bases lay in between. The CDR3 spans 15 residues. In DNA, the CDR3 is TGTGCCAGCAGCCTACAGGGATTCATAGGGGAAAAACTGTTTTTT. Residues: CASSLQGFIGEKLFF.

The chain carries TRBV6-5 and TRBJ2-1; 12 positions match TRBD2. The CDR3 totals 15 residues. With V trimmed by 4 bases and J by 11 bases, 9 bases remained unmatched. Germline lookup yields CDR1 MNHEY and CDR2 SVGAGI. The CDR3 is CASSSPGLAGIKQFF. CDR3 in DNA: TGTGCCAGCAGTTCCCCAGGACTAGCGGGGATTAAGCAGTTCTTC.

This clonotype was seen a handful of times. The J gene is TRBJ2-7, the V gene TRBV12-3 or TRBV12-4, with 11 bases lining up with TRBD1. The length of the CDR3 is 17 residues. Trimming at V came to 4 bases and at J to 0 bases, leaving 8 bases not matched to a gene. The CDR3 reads CASSSPGGTGGSYEQYF. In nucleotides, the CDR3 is TGTGCCAGCAGTTCCCCTGGGGGGACAGGGGGCTCCTACGAGCAGTACTTC.

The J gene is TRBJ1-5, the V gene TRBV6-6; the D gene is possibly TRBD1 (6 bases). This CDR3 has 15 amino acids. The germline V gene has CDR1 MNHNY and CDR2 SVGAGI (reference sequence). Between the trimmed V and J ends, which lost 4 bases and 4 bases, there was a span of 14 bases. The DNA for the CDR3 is TGTGCCAGCAGTTGGGCTGTGACAGGTAATCAGCCCCAGCATTTT. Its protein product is CASSWAVTGNQPQHF.

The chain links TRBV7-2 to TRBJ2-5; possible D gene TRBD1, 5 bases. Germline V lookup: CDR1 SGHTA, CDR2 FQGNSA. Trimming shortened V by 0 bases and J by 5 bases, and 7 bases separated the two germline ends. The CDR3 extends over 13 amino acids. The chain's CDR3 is CASSLAYRETQYF. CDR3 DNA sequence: TGTGCCAGCAGCTTAGCCTACAGGGAGACCCAGTACTTC.

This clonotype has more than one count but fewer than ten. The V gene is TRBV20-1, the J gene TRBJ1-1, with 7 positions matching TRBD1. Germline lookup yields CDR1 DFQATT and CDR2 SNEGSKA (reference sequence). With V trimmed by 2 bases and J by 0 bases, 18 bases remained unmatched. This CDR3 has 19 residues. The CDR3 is CSARPIDRDRFPMNTEAFF. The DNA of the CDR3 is TGCAGTGCTAGACCGATCGACAGGGACCGATTCCCTATGAACACTGAAGCTTTCTTT.

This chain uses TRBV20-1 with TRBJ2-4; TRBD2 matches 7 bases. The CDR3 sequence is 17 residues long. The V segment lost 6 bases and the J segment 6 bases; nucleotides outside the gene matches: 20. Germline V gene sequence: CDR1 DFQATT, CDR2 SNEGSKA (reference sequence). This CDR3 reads CSANVGGAGTEGNIQYF. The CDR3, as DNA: TGCAGTGCCAATGTGGGGGGAGCGGGGACCGAGGGAAACATTCAGTACTTC.

The CDR3 here is CSASSGNQPQHF. In DNA, the CDR3 is TGCAGTGCTAGCTCTGGAAATCAGCCCCAGCATTTT. The chain is built from TRBV20-1 and TRBJ1-5; D not certain. Germline values: CDR1 DFQATT, CDR2 SNEGSKA (reference sequence). The germline V and J ends were trimmed by 3 bases and 4 bases, with 7 bases remaining between them. There are 12 residues in the CDR3.